Below are 22 T cell receptor beta chains sequenced from a single sample in a study of CD8+ T cells in alopecia areata. Treatment reported: oral pan-JAK inhibitor, 5-10 mg twice daily. The authors extracted RNA and reverse transcribed it into cDNA as the sequencing template. TCRdb's copy holds only in-frame clones and misses some; the assay was immunoSEQ multiplex PCR. The sample lists a few hundred thousand clones, about 57% occurring once. The input for sequencing was CD4+ T cells sorted from blood, taken at week 4, from a patient treated with tofacitinib. These receptors all come from a human donor with alopecia areata.

In regard to this clone: Distinct nucleotide sequences in the sample also encode this CDR3. The genes are TRBV29-1 and TRBJ1-1; the D gene is possibly TRBD1 (5 bases). V was pared by 4 bases and J by 0 bases, with 9 bases between. Germline CDR1 is SQVTM and CDR2 is ANQGSEA. CDR3 length: 13 amino acids. The CDR3 DNA sequence: TGCAGCGTTGCGGGACTGTTGAACACTGAAGCTTTCTTT. Protein sequence: CSVAGLLNTEAFF.

This clone was seen a handful of times. The chain joins TRBV7-2 to TRBJ1-1; D may be TRBD1 (5 bases). The CDR3 totals 15 residues. V was pared by 6 bases and J by 0 bases, with 14 bases between. Germline V lookup: CDR1 SGHTA, CDR2 FQGNSA. The CDR3 region has the DNA TGTGCCAGCAGGCCCGGGGCCACAATGAACACTGAAGCTTTCTTT. Its protein is CASRPGATMNTEAFF.

This sequence joins TRBV7-2 and TRBJ1-1, with D possibly TRBD1 on 5 matching bases. The CDR3 is 16 amino acids. V lost 1 base, J lost 7 bases, and 19 bases lay in between. Germline assignment: CDR1 SGHTA and CDR2 FQGNSA. CDR3 sequence reads: CASSLVRGFQQGEAFF. For the CDR3, the DNA is TGTGCCAGCAGCTTAGTCCGCGGGTTTCAGCAGGGTGAAGCTTTCTTT.

The rearrangement uses TRBV4-3 and TRBJ2-3, with D tentatively TRBD1 or TRBD2 (5 bases each). The CDR3 consists of 15 residues. V was clipped by 0 bases and J by 10 bases, with 17 bases between them. The germline V gene has CDR1 LGHNA and CDR2 YSLEER. The CDR3 is CASSQDKDSSRAQYF. DNA of the CDR3: TGCGCCAGCAGCCAAGATAAGGATTCTAGCAGGGCGCAGTATTTT.

The chain links TRBV27 to TRBJ2-3, with no clear D. Trimming took 0 bases from V and 2 from J, leaving 9 bases between them. The CDR3 is made up of 15 amino acids. Germline V gives CDR1 MNHEY, CDR2 SMNVEV (reference sequence). The DNA for the CDR3 is TGTGCCAGCAGTTTATCGGTCTCGCACACAGATACGCAGTATTTT. Amino acids: CASSLSVSHTDTQYF.

The chain has TRBV29-1 and TRBJ2-7; 9 nucleotides align to TRBD1. Unmatched junction bases numbered 10, after V lost 5 bases and J lost 2 bases. The CDR3 covers 15 residues. Looked up from germline, CDR1 is SQVTM and CDR2 is ANQGSEA. CDR3 DNA sequence: TGCAGCGTTTCCGTTTACAGGGGGCCCCCCTACGAGCAGTACTTC. Residues: CSVSVYRGPPYEQYF.

This clone was counted a single time. The chain is built from TRBV4-1 and TRBJ2-3, with 8 bases that match TRBD2. The CDR3 is made up of 17 amino acids. V trimming: 0 bases; J trimming: 2 bases; junction bases outside the gene matches: 7. Per germline, CDR1 MGHRA and CDR2 YSYEKL. The CDR3 loop reads CASSQEAAGVITDTQYF. CDR3 nucleotides: TGCGCCAGCAGCCAAGAGGCAGCGGGGGTTATCACAGATACGCAGTATTTT.

CDR3 nucleotides: TGCAGCGTTGTCGGACACCTGAACACTGAAGCTTTCTTT. This codes for CSVVGHLNTEAFF. V gene TRBV29-1 combines with J gene TRBJ1-1; weak D call: TRBD1 (5 bases). CDR1 and CDR2 from the germline V gene are SQVTM and ANQGSEA. CDR3 length: 13 residues. V shed 4 bases and J shed 0 bases, with 9 bases lying between them.

This clone was observed a few times. The chain combines TRBV27 with TRBJ2-5; D is possibly TRBD1 or TRBD2 (5 bases each). The CDR3 runs 15 residues. Per the germline V gene, CDR1 is MNHEY and CDR2 is SMNVEV (reference sequence). With 7 bases removed from V and 3 bases from J, the gap between germline ends came to 18 bases. The CDR3 is CASMDLGSREETQYF. The CDR3 nucleotides are TGTGCCAGCATGGATCTAGGGAGCAGGGAAGAGACCCAGTACTTC.

This rearrangement joins TRBV29-1 to TRBJ2-1; the D gene is possibly TRBD1 (5 bases). CDR1 is SQVTM and CDR2 is ANQGSEA in the germline V gene. The V and J ends lost 6 bases and 6 bases respectively, with 12 bases between them. The CDR3 loop spans 12 amino acids. CDR3 bases: TGCAGCGTAAAGTACAGGATCAATGAGCAGTTCTTC. It encodes CSVKYRINEQFF.

The V and J genes are TRBV29-1 and TRBJ1-2, with 12 bases identical to TRBD1. The CDR3 consists of 14 residues. V shed 4 bases, J shed 6 bases, and the junction held 6 bases outside the gene matches. Germline V gene sequence: CDR1 SQVTM, CDR2 ANQGSEA. CDR3 residues: CSVGRGTGGDGYTF. The CDR3 nucleotides are TGCAGCGTTGGAAGAGGGACAGGGGGCGATGGCTACACCTTC.

This rearrangement joins TRBV29-1 to TRBJ2-7; no firm D call. The V end lost 5 bases, the J end lost 0 bases, and 14 bases lay between the germline ends. The germline gives CDR1 SQVTM, CDR2 ANQGSEA. CDR3 length: 14 amino acids. The CDR3 sequence: CSVCLTLSSYEQYF. The CDR3, as DNA: TGCAGCGTTTGTTTGACACTCTCCTCCTACGAGCAGTACTTC.

J is TRBJ1-1 and V is TRBV30; a possible D gene is TRBD1 (5 bases). V was pared by 8 bases and J by 3 bases, with 10 bases between. The CDR3 extends over 11 amino acids. Germline V gene data show CDR1 as GTSNPN and CDR2 as SVGIG (reference sequence). The CDR3 DNA is TGTGCCGGGGGGAGTTACACTGAAGCTTTCTTT. Residues: CAGGSYTEAFF.

The chain carries TRBV10-3 and TRBJ2-6; D ambiguous. V lost 8 bases, J lost 1 base, and 6 bases lay in between. The CDR3 extends over 13 amino acids. The germline V gene has CDR1 ENHRY and CDR2 SYGVKD. Written as DNA, the CDR3 is TGTGCCATCGGCGGATCTGGGGCCAACGTCCTGACTTTC. Amino acids: CAIGGSGANVLTF.

This sequence joins TRBV29-1 and TRBJ2-2, with 8 bases identical to TRBD2. The germline V gene encodes CDR1 SQVTM and CDR2 ANQGSEA. V was pared by 5 bases and J by 2 bases, with 7 bases of the junction left unmatched. The CDR3 loop spans 15 amino acids. This chain's CDR3 is CSVRSGGGNTGELFF. CDR3 DNA: TGCAGCGTTCGCAGCGGGGGAGGCAACACCGGGGAGCTGTTTTTT.

The chain links TRBV15 to TRBJ2-3; TRBD1 aligns across 8 bases. The J segment lost 5 bases and the V segment lost 8 bases, leaving 9 bases of the junction unmatched. Per the germline V gene, CDR1 is LNHNV and CDR2 is YYDKDF (reference sequence). The CDR3 totals 14 residues. DNA for the CDR3: TGTGCCACCTCCGCAGGGGGCACCGAAGATACGCAGTATTTT. Its translation is CATSAGGTEDTQYF.

The chain joins TRBV7-8 to TRBJ1-2, with D maybe TRBD1 (5 bases). The germline CDR1 and CDR2 sequences are SGHVS and FQNEAQ. This CDR3 spans 12 amino acids. Trimming removed 5 bases from V and 7 bases from J, with 11 bases in between. CDR3 in amino acids: CASSTPGGGYTF. The CDR3 nucleotides are TGTGCCAGCAGCACCCCCGGGGGTGGCTACACCTTC. The full variable domain, in which reference TRBV7-8 and TRBJ1-2 provide the parts outside the CDR3, is GAGVSQSPRYKVAKRGQDVALRCDPISGHVSLFWYQQALGQGPEFLTYFQNEAQLDKSGLPSDRFFAERPEGSVSTLKIQRTQQEDSAVYLCASSTPGGGYTFGSGTRLTVV.

The rearrangement links TRBV11-2 to TRBJ2-1; TRBD2 matches 8 bases. The V segment lost 7 bases and the J segment 0 bases; nucleotides outside the gene matches: 5. The germline gives CDR1 SGHAT, CDR2 FQNNGV. The CDR3 has 15 amino acids. The CDR3 loop reads CASNPSGSSYNEQFF. DNA for the CDR3: TGTGCCAGCAACCCAAGCGGGAGCTCCTACAATGAGCAGTTCTTC.

The V gene is TRBV30, the J gene TRBJ2-2; D may match TRBD1 or TRBD2 (6 bases each). The V gene lost 5 bases and the J gene lost 4 bases, with 11 bases spanning the gap. Germline values: CDR1 GTSNPN, CDR2 SVGIG (reference sequence). The CDR3 is made up of 13 amino acids. CDR3 DNA sequence: TGTGCCTGGGCGGGACACTTCACCGGGGAGCTGTTTTTT. Its translation is CAWAGHFTGELFF.

This clone was picked up one time. The chain has TRBV4-1 and TRBJ1-4; D remains ambiguous. V was shortened by 4 bases and J by 0 bases, with 12 bases between the two germline ends. The CDR3 has 16 residues. Germline V lookup: CDR1 MGHRA, CDR2 YSYEKL. The CDR3 DNA is TGCGCCAGCAGCCTCGGGCACAGCGCAACTAATGAAAAACTGTTTTTT. Encoded protein: CASSLGHSATNEKLFF.

The chain employs TRBV9 and TRBJ2-3; no reliable D call. The germline CDR1 and CDR2 sequences are SGDLS and YYNGEE. The CDR3 is 14 residues long. V lost 3 bases and J 5 bases, leaving 13 bases between the germline ends. DNA of the CDR3: TGTGCCAGCAGCGCGGGCCCTGTAGTAGATACGCAGTATTTT. This codes for CASSAGPVVDTQYF.

The chain links TRBV6-5 to TRBJ1-1; perhaps TRBD1 as D (5 bases). The CDR3 is 15 amino acids. In germline, CDR1 is MNHEY, CDR2 SVGAGI. The V gene lost 2 bases and the J gene lost 1 base, with 11 bases spanning the gap. CDR3 region: CASSYVQGRNTEAFF. The CDR3 region has the DNA TGTGCCAGCAGTTACGTCCAGGGACGGAACACTGAAGCTTTCTTT.